This T cell receptor beta chain was recorded in a study of CD8 T cells in ankylosing spondylitis. Study-wide findings and caveats: Disease-linked clones, CD8+, were relatively rare in peripheral blood. Reportedly, significant enrichment of disease-linked clones occurred in matched ankylosing spondylitis synovial fluid. Typical of ankylosing spondylitis blood, it appeared, was a TCR beta motif of 7 or 8 highly homologous variants. In the blood and synovial fluid of reactive arthritis, some motif variants had been previously reported.

Quantitative molecular-barcoded 5'-RACE generated the TCR beta libraries. TCRdb reprocessed the 5' RACE reads via MiXCR and lists one record per CDR3 protein. The profile shows approximately 520,000 distinct CDR3 sequences, approximately 5% of them singletons. This clonotype was picked up many times. The antigen is undetermined. The CDR3 sequence is 13 residues long. Trimming removed 7 bases at V and 0 bases at J, with 9 bases between. Germline CDR1 and CDR2: SGHTA and FQGNSA. This chain joins TRBV7-2 and TRBJ1-1; D gene ambiguous. Sequenced material: blood, either unsorted or a sorted T cell fraction (not recorded which). This sequence originates from a male donor with ankylosing spondylitis. CDR3 nucleotide sequence: TGTGCCAGCACCCCGAGGGTGAACACTGAAGCTTTCTTT. Protein: CASTPRVNTEAFF.